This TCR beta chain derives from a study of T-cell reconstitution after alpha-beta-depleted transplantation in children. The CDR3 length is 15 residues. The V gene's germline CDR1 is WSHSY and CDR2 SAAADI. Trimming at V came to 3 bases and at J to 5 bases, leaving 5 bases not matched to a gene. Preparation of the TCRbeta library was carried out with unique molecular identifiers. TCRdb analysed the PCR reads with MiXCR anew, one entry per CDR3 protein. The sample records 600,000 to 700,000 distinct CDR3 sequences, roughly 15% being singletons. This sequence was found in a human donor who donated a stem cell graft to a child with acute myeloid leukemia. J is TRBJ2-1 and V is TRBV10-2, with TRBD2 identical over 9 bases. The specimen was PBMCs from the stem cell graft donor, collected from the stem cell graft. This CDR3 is CASSEAGGRNNEQFF. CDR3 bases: TGCGCCAGCAGTGAAGCGGGGGGTAGGAACAATGAGCAGTTCTTC.